The 31 T cell receptor beta chains given below trace back to one sample, sequenced in a study of T cell clones after liver transplantation. Profiling relied on immunoSEQ multiplex PCR, and the TCRdb table lists in-frame clones only, not all of them. The sample lists some 61,000 clones; more than 70% were seen once. This sample comprised CD4+ T cells from blood, obtained at the 22-month timepoint. These receptors all come from a human patient who received a liver transplant. The graft donor may account for some of the T cells.

The rearrangement uses TRBV6-6 and TRBJ2-3, with D maybe TRBD1 (6 bases). Germline CDR1 and CDR2: MNHNY and SVGAGI (reference sequence). The length of the CDR3 is 16 residues. The V end lost 7 bases, the J end lost 2 bases, and 19 bases lay between the germline ends. The CDR3 DNA reads TGTGCCAGCATTGTTGTTACGCAGGGGAACACAGATACGCAGTATTTT. Translating it yields CASIVVTQGNTDTQYF.

This clone came up a few times. The chain is built from TRBV13 and TRBJ1-4; D is uncertain. CDR3 length: 14 residues. In germline, CDR1 is PRHDT, CDR2 FYEKMQ (reference sequence). V shed 5 bases and J shed 3 bases, with 10 bases lying between them. The CDR3 coding sequence is TGTGCCAGCAGCCCGCGTAGAGCTAATGAAAAACTGTTTTTT. Residues: CASSPRRANEKLFF.

The chain carries TRBV27 and TRBJ1-3, with TRBD1 matching 9 bases. The CDR3 sequence is 12 residues long. V lost 6 bases, J lost 9 bases, and 3 bases stayed unmatched. Germline V gene sequence: CDR1 MNHEY, CDR2 SMNVEV (reference sequence). The CDR3 DNA follows: TGTGCCAGCAGCCCGGACAGGGGCACCATATATTTT. As protein: CASSPDRGTIYF.

The genes are TRBV9 and TRBJ2-5; weak D call: TRBD2 (6 bases). The CDR3 sequence is 15 residues long. V lost 0 bases, J lost 3 bases, and 12 bases lay in between. The germline V gene has CDR1 SGDLS and CDR2 YYNGEE. The DNA of the CDR3 is TGTGCCAGCAGCGTAGGAGGCGGGGCGGAAGAGACCCAGTACTTC. Residues: CASSVGGGAEETQYF.

The chain links TRBV15 to TRBJ1-3; D is possibly TRBD1 (6 bases). The CDR3 extends over 16 amino acids. V was pared by 0 bases and J by 2 bases, with 11 bases between. Germline-derived CDR1 and CDR2 are LNHNV and YYDKDF (reference sequence). CDR3 sequence (DNA): TGTGCCACCAGCAGAGAGAAAAACAGGGCTGGAAACACCATATATTTT. Translated, it gives CATSREKNRAGNTIYF.

The V call is TRBV7-8, the J call TRBJ1-2; D unresolved. Germline V gene lookup returns CDR1 SGHVS and CDR2 FQNEAQ. The CDR3 covers 13 residues. Trimming stripped 1 base from V and 12 bases from J, with 15 bases between. The CDR3 reads CASSLDQSLVHTF. The CDR3 nucleotides are TGTGCCAGCAGCTTAGATCAATCGCTGGTGCACACCTTC.

The J gene is TRBJ2-1, the V gene TRBV27; D gene ambiguous. Trimming stripped 5 bases from V and 10 bases from J, with 12 bases between. The CDR3 runs 12 residues. The germline V gene has CDR1 MNHEY and CDR2 SMNVEV (reference sequence). The CDR3 protein is CASSLNYAEQFF. The CDR3 coding sequence is TGTGCCAGCAGTCTCAATTACGCGGAGCAGTTCTTC.

This clone was counted a single time. The rearrangement links TRBV6-5 to TRBJ1-5; D not resolved. Between the trimmed V and J ends, which lost 6 bases and 5 bases, there was a span of 17 bases. Germline V gives CDR1 MNHEY, CDR2 SVGAGI. This CDR3 contains 15 residues. The CDR3 DNA is TGTGCCAGCAGGGGTACTGTGAGGTCCGATCAGCCCCAGCATTTT. Translation: CASRGTVRSDQPQHF.

This clone is a singleton in its sample. The rearrangement links TRBV6-6 to TRBJ1-2, with 7 bases fitting TRBD1. The V gene's germline CDR1 is MNHNY and CDR2 SVGAGI (reference sequence). The CDR3 sequence is 13 residues long. J lost 8 bases, V lost 5 bases, and 8 bases had no gene match. CDR3 amino acids: CASSDGTASGYTF. CDR3 bases: TGTGCCAGCAGTGACGGGACAGCTTCCGGCTACACCTTC.

The V gene is TRBV7-6, the J gene TRBJ2-1, with D uncertain. Germline V lookup: CDR1 SGHVS, CDR2 FNYEAQ. Trimming took off 4 bases at V and 2 bases at J, with 12 bases between the two ends. This CDR3 comprises 15 residues. CDR3 protein: CASSSDPSTYNEQFF. The DNA for the CDR3 is TGTGCCAGCAGCTCCGACCCCTCCACCTACAATGAGCAGTTCTTC.

The chain joins TRBV4-1 to TRBJ1-2; possible D gene TRBD1, 5 bases. This CDR3 comprises 15 residues. V lost 1 base and J lost 2, with 11 bases in between. CDR1 and CDR2 (germline): MGHRA, YSYEKL. The DNA for the CDR3 is TGCGCCAGCAGCCAAGCCGGGACGGGAAACTATGGCTACACCTTC. Protein: CASSQAGTGNYGYTF.

The sample holds one count of this clone. The chain couples TRBV29-1 to TRBJ2-1, with D possibly being TRBD1 or TRBD2 (6 bases each). Germline values: CDR1 SQVTM, CDR2 ANQGSEA. The CDR3 runs 13 residues. The V end lost 5 bases, the J end lost 10 bases, and 18 bases lay between the germline ends. CDR3 amino acids: CSVPREGGTEQFF. Written as DNA, the CDR3 is TGCAGCGTTCCAAGAGAAGGGGGGACCGAGCAGTTCTTC.

The V and J genes are TRBV11-2 and TRBJ1-1; maybe TRBD1 (5 bases). The V gene's germline CDR1 is SGHAT and CDR2 FQNNGV. The CDR3 sequence is 15 residues long. V lost 6 bases to trimming and J lost 2 bases, with 16 bases between them. CDR3 protein: CASRSLREVNTEAFF. Written as DNA, the CDR3 is TGTGCCAGCAGATCACTCAGGGAAGTAAACACTGAAGCTTTCTTT. Looking up the rest from reference TRBV11-2 and TRBJ1-1 gives the full variable domain: EAGVAQSPRYKIIEKRQSVAFWCNPISGHATLYWYQQILGQGPKLLIQFQNNGVVDDSQLPKDRFSAERLKGVDSTLKIQPAKLEDSAVYLCASRSLREVNTEAFFGQGTRLTVV.

The genes are TRBV28 and TRBJ2-7; D uncertain. Germline lookup yields CDR1 MDHEN and CDR2 SYDVKM. V was shortened by 3 bases and J by 6 bases, with 21 bases between the two germline ends. This CDR3 has 16 residues. CDR3 in DNA: TGTGCCAGCAGTTTCCCAGACTCCCGTCAGTACGGCGAGCAGTACTTC. Amino acids: CASSFPDSRQYGEQYF.

This clone was seen a single time. The chain couples TRBV7-2 to TRBJ1-2; D possibly corresponds to TRBD1 (6 bases). Per germline, CDR1 SGHTA and CDR2 FQGNSA. The CDR3 is made up of 16 amino acids. The ends were cut back, 6 bases at V and 5 bases at J, with 22 bases in the middle. This CDR3 reads CASRPGTGFPNYGYTF. In DNA form, the CDR3 reads TGTGCCAGCAGGCCTGGTACAGGGTTCCCGAATTATGGCTACACCTTC.

The rearrangement links TRBV29-1 to TRBJ1-1; D might be TRBD1 (5 bases). CDR3 length: 15 residues. The V gene's germline CDR1 is SQVTM and CDR2 ANQGSEA. V was clipped by 0 bases and J by 5 bases, with 16 bases between them. The CDR3 spells CSVEDRVAGRTEAFF. CDR3 in DNA: TGCAGCGTTGAAGACCGGGTGGCAGGGAGGACTGAAGCTTTCTTT.

The chain is built from TRBV11-3 and TRBJ2-2; D tentatively fits TRBD1 or TRBD2 (6 bases each). Germline V gene data show CDR1 as SGHNT and CDR2 as YENEEA. V was cut by 3 bases and J by 6 bases, with 11 bases left in between. This CDR3 has 14 residues. The CDR3 DNA sequence: TGTGCCAGCAGCTTGGCTAGGGGGGCCGGGGAGCTGTTTTTT. Translation: CASSLARGAGELFF.

The genes are TRBV6-1 and TRBJ2-2; TRBD2 agrees at 8 bases. The CDR3 spans 13 residues. With V trimmed by 7 bases and J by 5 bases, 3 bases remained unmatched. Germline V CDR1 and CDR2: MNHNS, SASEGT. The CDR3 reads CASTSGGTGELFF. The CDR3 DNA reads as TGTGCCAGCACTTCGGGGGGGACCGGGGAGCTGTTTTTT.

The chain employs TRBV7-2 and TRBJ2-7, with TRBD2 matching 12 bases. The CDR3 sequence is 15 residues long. The V gene end was trimmed by 5 bases and the J gene end by 9 bases; junction bases not matched to a gene: 11. The germline V gene has CDR1 SGHTA and CDR2 FQGNSA. The CDR3 region is CASSPASSGGAWQYF. Written as DNA, the CDR3 is TGTGCCAGCAGCCCGGCCTCTAGCGGGGGGGCGTGGCAGTACTTC.

This clone appeared a few times. V is TRBV7-9 and J is TRBJ1-2; perhaps TRBD1 as D (5 bases). The CDR3 has 14 amino acids. Looked up from germline, CDR1 is SEHNR and CDR2 is FQNEAQ (reference sequence). The V and J ends lost 8 bases and 5 bases respectively, with 18 bases between them. The CDR3 DNA follows: TGTGCCAGCCATAGCAGGGCTTCCTCTTATGGCTACACCTTC. It translates to CASHSRASSYGYTF.

This chain connects TRBV18 to TRBJ1-1, with D perhaps TRBD1 (5 bases). The germline V gene has CDR1 KGHSH and CDR2 LQKENI. The ends were cut back, 5 bases at V and 8 bases at J, with 9 bases in the middle. The CDR3 sequence is 11 residues long. In DNA, the CDR3 is TGTGCCAGCTCAGCCCGGGGGGAAGCTTTCTTT. This sequence encodes CASSARGEAFF.

This chain uses TRBV4-1 with TRBJ2-1; D is perhaps TRBD1 or TRBD2 (5 bases each). In germline, CDR1 is MGHRA, CDR2 YSYEKL. The CDR3 has 16 residues. V lost 4 bases, J lost 2 bases, and 15 bases lay in between. CDR3 nucleotides: TGCGCCAGCAGCCTCGATGGGGCTAGCCCCTACAATGAGCAGTTCTTC. It is translated as CASSLDGASPYNEQFF.

The rearrangement joins TRBV6-6 to TRBJ1-5, with 8 bases identical to TRBD1. CDR1 and CDR2 from the germline V gene are MNHNY and SVGAGI (reference sequence). J was trimmed by 0 bases and V by 10 bases; bases with no gene match: 5. The CDR3 is made up of 14 amino acids. Written as DNA, the CDR3 is TGTGCCACCCAGGGGGCTTATAGCAATCAGCCCCAGCATTTT. It translates to CATQGAYSNQPQHF.

This clone came up a few times. This chain connects TRBV2 to TRBJ1-6; D not certain. This CDR3 comprises 14 residues. Germline CDR1 SNHLY, CDR2 FYNNEI. Trimming stripped 0 bases from V and 6 bases from J, with 6 bases between. CDR3 region: CASSEAGPNSPLHF. In DNA, the CDR3 is TGTGCCAGCAGTGAAGCCGGACCTAATTCACCCCTCCACTTT.

The chain couples TRBV6-1 to TRBJ2-7; a weak D match, TRBD1 (6 bases). CDR1 and CDR2 (germline): MNHNS, SASEGT. The CDR3 consists of 14 residues. The ends were cut back, 3 bases at V and 2 bases at J, with 11 bases in the middle. CDR3 amino acids: CASSEAGETYEQYF. In nucleotides, the CDR3 is TGTGCCAGCAGTGAGGCAGGGGAGACCTACGAGCAGTACTTC.

The chain joins TRBV14 to TRBJ2-5; unclear D gene. The CDR3 is 15 amino acids. Germline V gene lookup returns CDR1 SGHDN and CDR2 FVKESK. Trimming stripped 1 base from V and 5 bases from J, with 14 bases between. In DNA form, the CDR3 reads TGTGCCAGCAGCCAAGGGGGAAATCTCTGGGAGACCCAGTACTTC. It is translated as CASSQGGNLWETQYF.

The V and J genes are TRBV30 and TRBJ2-1; TRBD1 matches 7 bases. Looked up from germline, CDR1 is GTSNPN and CDR2 is SVGIG (reference sequence). This CDR3 region has 14 residues. With V trimmed by 6 bases and J by 5 bases, 10 bases remained unmatched. The CDR3 protein is CACYPGTDNNEQFF. As DNA, the CDR3 is TGTGCCTGTTACCCCGGGACAGACAACAATGAGCAGTTCTTC. The complete variable domain, with remaining parts taken from reference TRBV30 and TRBJ2-1, reads SQTIHQWPATLVQPVGSPLSLECTVEGTSNPNLYWYRQAAGRGLQLLFYSVGIGQISSEVPQNLSASRPQDRQFILSSKKLLLSDSGFYLCACYPGTDNNEQFFGPGTRLTVL.

This chain connects TRBV20-1 to TRBJ2-7; D might be TRBD2 (5 bases). The germline V gene has CDR1 DFQATT and CDR2 SNEGSKA (reference sequence). Trimming cost V 3 bases and J 5 bases, with 8 bases left between them. This CDR3 comprises 11 residues. CDR3 amino acids: CSASPGNEQYF. The CDR3 coding sequence is TGCAGTGCTAGTCCCGGGAACGAGCAGTACTTC.

V and J are TRBV5-5 and TRBJ2-7; 8 bases fit TRBD1. Germline CDR1 reads SGHKS; CDR2 reads YYEKEE (reference sequence). V trimming: 4 bases; J trimming: 5 bases; junction bases outside the gene matches: 11. This CDR3 spans 15 amino acids. The CDR3 DNA is TGTGCCAGCAGCCCCATTGGCCAGGGGGCCAACGAGCAGTACTTC. This encodes CASSPIGQGANEQYF.

This chain connects TRBV6-1 to TRBJ2-7, with D maybe TRBD1 (6 bases). Germline assignment: CDR1 MNHNS and CDR2 SASEGT. Deletions cut 6 bases from V and 3 bases from J, with 15 bases between. The CDR3 contains 14 residues. CDR3 bases: TGTGCCAGCAGCAGCACAGGGACCTTCTACGAGCAGTACTTC. It yields the protein CASSSTGTFYEQYF.

This chain links TRBV28 with TRBJ1-1; 8 nucleotides agree with TRBD1. Germline V gives CDR1 MDHEN, CDR2 SYDVKM. V gave up 5 bases and J gave up 3 bases; unmatched junction bases: 8. This CDR3 comprises 15 residues. The CDR3 DNA follows: TGTGCCAGCAGTCCCGACCTCAGGGGGCACACTGAAGCTTTCTTT. Its protein product is CASSPDLRGHTEAFF.